Reported below is one T cell receptor beta chain. The antigen is not known. Other nucleotide sequences in the sample specify the same CDR3. This sample is drawn from a study of shared clonotypes between healthy human individuals. Study-wide results and caveats: Clonotype sharing among donors likely depends on sequencing depth. Memory subsets generally showed lower estimated richness than naive subsets. Incompleteness in sorted-subset sequencing, despite large depth, was shown by rarefaction.

Germline CDR1 SGHDT, CDR2 YYEEEE. The V and J ends lost 2 bases and 4 bases respectively, with 12 bases between them. This CDR3 has 14 amino acids. This table comes from immunoSEQ multiplex PCR, and its TCRdb copy is limited to in-frame clones, with some not included. The repertoire includes 2 million to 2.5 million clones, around 90% of them detected once, and more than 0.35% sits in the top ten. The chain is built from TRBV5-6 and TRBJ1-2; possibly TRBD1 for D (5 bases). Material for sequencing was naive CD4+ T cells from PBMCs. Subset denoted: CD45RA+ positively selected. This receptor was obtained from a man between 18 and 35 years old in good health. Some clones in this sample may be carry-over from other donors' samples. CDR3 sequence: CASSFRDRGYGYTF. CDR3 nucleotide sequence: TGTGCCAGCAGCTTTCGCGACAGAGGCTATGGCTACACCTTC.